Listed here are 20 T cell receptor beta chains from one sample, sequenced in a study of T cell responses to AZD1222 COVID-19 vaccine. Here immunoSEQ multiplex PCR was the method, and the copy in TCRdb shows in-frame clones only, minus some. The profile shows 60,000 to 65,000 clones, roughly 70% of them singletons. Source: peripheral blood, taken on day 0 of AZD1222 vaccination. These receptor sequences come from an adult in good health.

The genes are TRBV3-1 (or the pseudogene TRBV3-2) and TRBJ1-1; D possibly corresponds to TRBD1 (5 bases). Germline lookup yields CDR1 LGHDT and CDR2 YNNKEL (reference sequence). Trimming stripped 0 bases from V and 4 bases from J, with 12 bases between. This CDR3 contains 15 residues. The CDR3: CASSQDQGLPTEAFF. CDR3 in DNA: TGTGCCAGCAGCCAAGATCAGGGACTACCCACTGAAGCTTTCTTT.

The chain's CDR3 is CATSRSRQGARGQPQHF. The CDR3 DNA reads TGTGCCACCAGCAGATCGAGACAGGGGGCACGGGGTCAGCCCCAGCATTTT. This sequence joins TRBV15 and TRBJ1-5, with 10 bases matching TRBD1. Germline V gene data show CDR1 as LNHNV and CDR2 as YYDKDF (reference sequence). The CDR3 extends over 17 amino acids. V lost 2 bases to trimming and J lost 6 bases; unmatched junction nucleotides: 10.

The chain combines TRBV5-4 with TRBJ2-3, with D possibly TRBD2 on 6 matching bases. The CDR3 totals 15 residues. Germline V gene lookup returns CDR1 SGHNT and CDR2 YYREEE (reference sequence). V was pared by 4 bases and J by 2 bases, with 14 bases between. CDR3 sequence reads: CASSPGLEPTDTQYF. The CDR3 DNA follows: TGTGCCAGCAGCCCGGGACTGGAACCCACAGATACGCAGTATTTT. The entire variable domain, with the rest obtained from reference TRBV5-4 and TRBJ2-3, is as follows: ETGVTQSPTHLIKTRGQQVTLRCSSQSGHNTVSWYQQALGQGPQFIFQYYREEENGRGNFPPRFSGLQFPNYSSELNVNALELDDSALYLCASSPGLEPTDTQYFGPGTRLTVL.

This clone has just one count. The CDR3 region is CASSFDLLLLGTF. CDR3 nucleotides: TGTGCCAGCAGCTTCGACCTCCTCCTATTAGGCACCTTC. The chain joins TRBV5-5 to TRBJ1-2; D is unclear. CDR1 and CDR2 (germline): SGHKS, YYEKEE (reference sequence). V was pared by 2 bases and J by 13 bases, with 18 bases between. This CDR3 contains 13 residues. Combining the CDR3 with reference TRBV5-5 and TRBJ1-2 gives the whole variable domain DAGVTQSPTHLIKTRGQQVTLRCSPISGHKSVSWYQQVLGQGPQFIFQYYEKEERGRGNFPDRFSARQFPNYSSELNVNALLLGDSALYLCASSFDLLLLGTFGSGTRLTVV.

This clone was seen more than once but under ten times. Written as DNA, the CDR3 is TGTGCCAGTAGTATCAGGGACAAAAATTCACCCCTCCACTTT. Amino acid sequence: CASSIRDKNSPLHF. The chain links TRBV19 to TRBJ1-6; maybe TRBD1 (6 bases). Germline V CDR1 and CDR2: LNHDA, SQIVND (reference sequence). V was clipped by 3 bases and J by 7 bases, with 10 bases between them. This CDR3 is 14 amino acids long.

V is TRBV30 and J is TRBJ2-7, with TRBD2 as a possible D gene (5 bases). CDR3 length: 17 residues. The ends were cut back, 0 bases at V and 9 bases at J, with 27 bases in the middle. The germline gives CDR1 GTSNPN, CDR2 SVGIG (reference sequence). Written as DNA, the CDR3 is TGTGCCTGGAGTGTATTCGAAGGGAGAGGATATCATAATCGGCAGTACTTC. This translates into CAWSVFEGRGYHNRQYF.

The V gene is TRBV7-3, the J gene TRBJ2-7; 10 bases line up with TRBD1. The junction had 9 bases not matched to a gene; V was cut back by 5 bases and J by 5 bases. Per germline, CDR1 SGHTA and CDR2 FQGTGA. The CDR3 spans 15 residues. The CDR3 DNA reads TGTGCCAGCAGCACGACAGGGGGCGTTCAGGACGAGCAGTACTTC. It specifies CASSTTGGVQDEQYF. Using reference TRBV7-3 and TRBJ2-7 for the parts outside the CDR3, the full variable domain is GAGVSQTPSNKVTEKGKYVELRCDPISGHTALYWYRQSLGQGPEFLIYFQGTGAADDSGLPNDRFFAVRPEGSVSTLKIQRTERGDSAVYLCASSTTGGVQDEQYFGPGTRLTVT.

V is TRBV19 and J is TRBJ1-4, with 7 positions matching TRBD1. The ends lost 6 bases at V and 3 bases at J; junction bases unmatched: 4. Germline CDR1 and CDR2: LNHDA and SQIVND (reference sequence). This CDR3 is 14 amino acids long. The CDR3 spells CASSRQGPNEKLFF. The CDR3 region has the DNA TGTGCCAGTAGCAGACAGGGACCTAATGAAAAACTGTTTTTT.

This CDR3 is CASSYPGLAVNEQFF. CDR3 DNA: TGTGCCAGCAGTTATCCGGGACTAGCGGTAAATGAGCAGTTCTTC. The chain joins TRBV27 to TRBJ2-1, with TRBD2 identical over 11 bases. CDR1 and CDR2 (germline): MNHEY, SMNVEV (reference sequence). Trimming took 4 bases from V and 7 from J; bases not matched to a gene: 6. The CDR3 is 15 residues long.

This clone was recorded once. V and J are TRBV9 and TRBJ2-2, with a tentative D call TRBD2 (7 bases). Germline-derived CDR1 and CDR2 are SGDLS and YYNGEE. The CDR3 has 14 amino acids. V was trimmed by 3 bases and J by 9 bases, leaving 15 bases between them. The CDR3 DNA sequence: TGTGCCAGCAGCGAGGGGGGGCTTAGGAGGGAGCTGTTTTTT. Translated: CASSEGGLRRELFF.

The chain carries TRBV18 and TRBJ1-1; a possible D gene is TRBD1 (6 bases). CDR1 is KGHSH and CDR2 is LQKENI in the germline V gene. The V end lost 3 bases, the J end lost 4 bases, and 15 bases lay between the germline ends. The CDR3 runs to 15 residues. CDR3 in amino acids: CASSPEGGGSTEAFF. As DNA, the CDR3 is TGTGCCAGCTCACCTGAGGGGGGAGGGAGCACTGAAGCTTTCTTT.

This clone has more than one count but fewer than ten. This rearrangement joins TRBV5-1 to TRBJ2-5; TRBD1 matches at 7 bases. Trimming cost V 2 bases and J 1 base; bases outside gene matches: 5. CDR3 length: 15 residues. Germline V gene data show CDR1 as SGHRS and CDR2 as YFSETQ. The CDR3 nucleotides are TGCGCCAGCAGCTTACAGACAGGGCCCCAAGAGACCCAGTACTTC. Its protein is CASSLQTGPQETQYF. The entire variable domain, with the rest obtained from reference TRBV5-1 and TRBJ2-5, is as follows: KAGVTQTPRYLIKTRGQQVTLSCSPISGHRSVSWYQQTPGQGLQFLFEYFSETQRNKGNFPGRFSGRQFSNSRSEMNVSTLELGDSALYLCASSLQTGPQETQYFGPGTRLLVL.

This rearrangement joins TRBV5-6 to TRBJ1-1; 7 bases match TRBD1. Germline values: CDR1 SGHDT, CDR2 YYEEEE. This CDR3 is 15 amino acids long. The V gene end was trimmed by 1 base and the J gene end by 1 base; junction bases not matched to a gene: 4. CDR3 DNA: TGTGCCAGCAGCTTGCTGACAGGGCGGAACACTGAAGCTTTCTTT. It is translated as CASSLLTGRNTEAFF.

J is TRBJ2-1 and V is TRBV7-9; 7 nucleotides line up with TRBD2. Germline V gene sequence: CDR1 SEHNR, CDR2 FQNEAQ (reference sequence). Germline trimming cut 3 bases from V and 4 bases from J; bases unmatched to any gene: 12. The CDR3 sequence is 17 residues long. The CDR3 coding sequence is TGTGCCAGCAGCTTCGGAGGGCAGCGGGGCATATACAATGAGCAGTTCTTC. This translates into CASSFGGQRGIYNEQFF.

This chain uses TRBV5-8 with TRBJ1-1; D unresolved. Per germline, CDR1 SGHTS and CDR2 YDEGEE. CDR3 length equals 13 residues. The V end lost 4 bases, the J end lost 1 base, and 8 bases lay between the germline ends. The CDR3 region is CASSPEGNTEAFF. The DNA of the CDR3 is TGTGCCAGCAGCCCCGAGGGGAACACTGAAGCTTTCTTT.

This clone was counted once. This chain links TRBV10-3 with TRBJ2-7, with D possibly matching TRBD2 (6 bases). V lost 4 bases, J lost 0 bases, and 19 bases lay in between. CDR1 is ENHRY, CDR2 SYGVKD, per germline. The CDR3 runs 17 residues. The CDR3 DNA reads as TGTGCCATCAGTGGTTTAAATTCGGGGGACTCCTCCTACGAGCAGTACTTC. Translated: CAISGLNSGDSSYEQYF.

The V call is TRBV20-1, the J call TRBJ2-7; the D gene is possibly TRBD1 (6 bases). This CDR3 is 11 amino acids long. Germline V gives CDR1 DFQATT, CDR2 SNEGSKA (reference sequence). Trimming pared 8 bases from V and 5 bases from J, leaving 13 bases between. The CDR3, as DNA: TGCAGTTTGTTACAGGGACACGAGCAGTACTTC. This codes for CSLLQGHEQYF.

The V call is TRBV7-2, the J call TRBJ2-7; no firm D call. This CDR3 is 11 amino acids long. Trimming stripped 5 bases from V and 3 bases from J, with 5 bases between. CDR1 is SGHTA and CDR2 is FQGNSA in the germline V gene. CDR3 DNA: TGTGCCAGCAGCCCCCTCTACGAGCAGTACTTC. Translated: CASSPLYEQYF.

The chain joins TRBV19 to TRBJ2-5; the match to TRBD1 covers 8 bases. The length of the CDR3 is 14 residues. Germline CDR1 reads LNHDA; CDR2 reads SQIVND (reference sequence). Trimming at V came to 4 bases and at J to 5 bases, leaving 6 bases not matched to a gene. The DNA for the CDR3 is TGTGCCAGTAGTACCACAGGGGGTGGGGAGACCCAGTACTTC. Protein product: CASSTTGGGETQYF.

The chain joins TRBV28 to TRBJ1-1, with D perhaps TRBD1 (5 bases). CDR3 length: 13 residues. V was trimmed by 6 bases and J by 4 bases, leaving 12 bases between them. Germline lookup yields CDR1 MDHEN and CDR2 SYDVKM. DNA of the CDR3: TGTGCCAGCAGCCTGGGGGGGTCCACTGAAGCTTTCTTT. Protein: CASSLGGSTEAFF.